The next 24 T cell receptor beta chains were all read from a single sample in a study of blood T cell repertoires in COVID-19. Measured with immunoSEQ multiplex PCR; TCRdb has only the in-frame clones, and not every one. Of 200,000 to 250,000 clones in the sample, around 83% were seen once. The sample consisted of peripheral blood. The receptors originated from an elderly woman with COVID-19, enrolled during active disease.

CDR3 bases: TGTGCCAGCAGTGATGGGACCCAGGGACAGCTGAACACTGAAGCTTTCTTT. Encoded protein: CASSDGTQGQLNTEAFF. The J gene is TRBJ1-1, the V gene TRBV6-2 or TRBV6-3; TRBD1 matches at 7 bases. Germline V gives CDR1 MNHEY, CDR2 SVGEGT. With V trimmed by 5 bases and J by 0 bases, 12 bases remained unmatched. This CDR3 spans 17 amino acids.

V and J are TRBV6-6 and TRBJ1-6; 8 bases map to TRBD1. This CDR3 contains 17 residues. V lost 5 bases to trimming and J lost 4 bases; unmatched junction nucleotides: 10. Per germline, CDR1 MNHNY and CDR2 SVGAGI (reference sequence). CDR3 bases: TGTGCCAGCAGTCCTCAGGGGCGACAGGGGTATAATTCACCCCTCCACTTT. Its translation is CASSPQGRQGYNSPLHF.

The chain carries TRBV6-2 or TRBV6-3 and TRBJ2-2; D is ambiguous. Germline V gene sequence: CDR1 MNHEY, CDR2 SVGEGT. V was clipped by 6 bases and J by 6 bases, with 8 bases between them. This CDR3 is 12 amino acids long. The CDR3 nucleotides read TGTGCCAGCAGGCCTTCGGCCGGGGAGCTGTTTTTT. Translated: CASRPSAGELFF.

This clone is a singleton in its sample. The chain has TRBV7-9 and TRBJ1-1; D is perhaps TRBD1 (5 bases). CDR3 length: 13 amino acids. Per germline, CDR1 SEHNR and CDR2 FQNEAQ (reference sequence). V was cut by 3 bases and J by 6 bases, with 11 bases left in between. The CDR3 nucleotides are TGTGCCAGCAGCTTCTGGGGGGACGCTGAAGCTTTCTTT. It translates to CASSFWGDAEAFF. The whole variable domain, remainder taken from reference TRBV7-9 and TRBJ1-1, is DTGVSQNPRHKITKRGQNVTFRCDPISEHNRLYWYRQTLGQGPEFLTYFQNEAQLEKSRLLSDRFSAERPKGSFSTLEIQRTEQGDSAMYLCASSFWGDAEAFFGQGTRLTVV.

The DNA of the CDR3 is TGCGCCAGCAGCTTGAGCGGGGGGGCGGAGGAGACCCAGTACTTC. Its translation is CASSLSGGAEETQYF. The V call is TRBV5-1, the J call TRBJ2-5; 10 bases fit TRBD2. The CDR3 is 15 residues long. V lost 1 base to trimming and J lost 5 bases; unmatched junction nucleotides: 5. Germline loops: CDR1 SGHRS, CDR2 YFSETQ.

The chain employs TRBV5-4 and TRBJ2-5, with D possibly matching TRBD2 (5 bases). The CDR3 loop spans 15 amino acids. The ends were cut back, 4 bases at V and 2 bases at J, with 15 bases in the middle. From germline, CDR1 is SGHNT and CDR2 YYREEE (reference sequence). CDR3 sequence: CASSTYTGRQETQYF. CDR3 coding DNA: TGTGCCAGCAGCACATACACGGGGAGACAAGAGACCCAGTACTTC.

The chain recombines TRBV7-8 with TRBJ1-2; TRBD1 aligns across 7 bases. The CDR3 has 17 residues. The V gene end was trimmed by 5 bases and the J gene end by 4 bases; junction bases not matched to a gene: 16. Germline assignment: CDR1 SGHVS and CDR2 FQNEAQ. The CDR3 bases are TGTGCCAGCAGCGTCACCGGGACAGCAACATCGATCTATGGCTACACCTTC. This sequence encodes CASSVTGTATSIYGYTF.

The rearrangement uses TRBV11-3 and TRBJ1-1, with D unresolved. CDR3 length: 14 amino acids. Germline values: CDR1 SGHNT, CDR2 YENEEA. V was pared by 5 bases and J by 1 base, with 11 bases between. CDR3 sequence: CASSPRSGNTEAFF. CDR3 nucleotides: TGTGCCAGCAGCCCTCGATCGGGGAACACTGAAGCTTTCTTT.

This clone was detected many times. The chain uses TRBV5-1 and TRBJ1-2; D is perhaps TRBD1 (6 bases). Per the germline V gene, CDR1 is SGHRS and CDR2 is YFSETQ. V shed 0 bases and J shed 6 bases, with 6 bases lying between them. CDR3 length: 12 amino acids. The CDR3 coding sequence is TGCGCCAGCAGCTTGGACAGGGATGGCTACACCTTC. It specifies CASSLDRDGYTF.

The J gene is TRBJ1-1, the V gene TRBV29-1; 9 nucleotides agree with TRBD1. Germline lookup yields CDR1 SQVTM and CDR2 ANQGSEA. The V and J ends lost 8 bases and 0 bases, in that order; junction bases with no gene match: 4. The length of the CDR3 is 13 residues. This CDR3 reads CSHRGRVNTEAFF. CDR3 nucleotide sequence: TGCAGCCACAGGGGGCGGGTGAACACTGAAGCTTTCTTT.

Only a few counts were recorded for this clone. The genes are TRBV28 and TRBJ2-1; possibly TRBD1 for D (6 bases). Germline lookup yields CDR1 MDHEN and CDR2 SYDVKM. Trimming took off 3 bases at V and 8 bases at J, with 14 bases between the two ends. CDR3 length: 14 residues. CDR3 in amino acids: CASSFERRTDEQFF. The CDR3 DNA reads as TGTGCCAGCAGTTTTGAGAGAAGGACAGATGAGCAGTTCTTC.

The chain is built from TRBV7-8 and TRBJ2-3, with D possibly TRBD1 on 5 matching bases. There are 16 residues in the CDR3. V gave up 1 base and J gave up 0 bases, with 11 bases separating them. CDR1 and CDR2 from the germline V gene are SGHVS and FQNEAQ. CDR3 DNA: TGTGCCAGCAGCTTAGTAAGGGGATCTAGCACAGATACGCAGTATTTT. Protein: CASSLVRGSSTDTQYF. Supplemented by reference TRBV7-8 and TRBJ2-3, the full variable domain reads GAGVSQSPRYKVAKRGQDVALRCDPISGHVSLFWYQQALGQGPEFLTYFQNEAQLDKSGLPSDRFFAERPEGSVSTLKIQRTQQEDSAVYLCASSLVRGSSTDTQYFGPGTRLTVL.

The rearrangement joins TRBV27 to TRBJ2-2, with 9 bases fitting TRBD1. CDR3 length: 14 amino acids. Trimming at V came to 6 bases and at J to 8 bases, leaving 7 bases not matched to a gene. Germline CDR1 reads MNHEY; CDR2 reads SMNVEV (reference sequence). The CDR3 region has the DNA TGTGCCAGCAGCCCGGGACAGGGTTTGGGGGAGCTGTTTTTT. Amino acid sequence: CASSPGQGLGELFF.

The chain joins TRBV5-4 to TRBJ1-2, with a possible D match to TRBD1 (6 bases). V lost 4 bases, J lost 5 bases, and 18 bases lay in between. This CDR3 is built from 15 residues. Germline CDR1 is SGHNT and CDR2 is YYREEE (reference sequence). Here the CDR3 DNA reads TGTGCCAGCAGCCGGGGACAAGAAGGGGAATATGGCTACACCTTC. Amino acid sequence: CASSRGQEGEYGYTF.

In this sample, this clone turned up a few times. The chain couples TRBV4-1 to TRBJ1-1, with D perhaps matching TRBD1 (5 bases). Trimming shortened V by 4 bases and J by 5 bases, and 20 bases separated the two germline ends. Germline V lookup: CDR1 MGHRA, CDR2 YSYEKL. The CDR3 runs 16 residues. This chain's CDR3 is CASSLGVTDGWTEAFF. Written as DNA, the CDR3 is TGCGCCAGCAGCCTTGGCGTGACAGATGGTTGGACTGAAGCTTTCTTT.

This clone was found once. J is TRBJ1-6 and V is TRBV3-1 (or the pseudogene TRBV3-2); tentative D call: TRBD1 (6 bases). V lost 4 bases, J lost 10 bases, and 14 bases lay in between. The germline V gene has CDR1 LGHDT and CDR2 YNNKEL (reference sequence). There are 14 residues in the CDR3. The CDR3 reads CASSRGGGESPLHF. CDR3 DNA sequence: TGTGCCAGCAGCCGGGGAGGGGGAGAATCACCCCTCCACTTT.

The chain couples TRBV20-1 to TRBJ2-2; D remains ambiguous. Trimming stripped 4 bases from V and 4 bases from J, with 4 bases between. Germline CDR1 and CDR2: DFQATT and SNEGSKA (reference sequence). The CDR3 is 11 amino acids. DNA for the CDR3: TGCAGTGCTATTCGCACCGGGGAGCTGTTTTTT. Translating gives CSAIRTGELFF.

This sequence joins TRBV11-2 and TRBJ1-1; D perhaps matches TRBD1 (6 bases). From germline, CDR1 is SGHAT and CDR2 FQNNGV. CDR3 length equals 15 residues. Trimming removed 1 base from V and 5 bases from J, with 14 bases in between. Here the CDR3 DNA reads TGTGCCAGCAGCTTAGCCGGGGGGCGATATACTGAAGCTTTCTTT. It translates to CASSLAGGRYTEAFF.

The DNA of the CDR3 is TGCAGCGTTTCGGACAGGGCACGCGGCTATGGCTACACCTTC. It is translated as CSVSDRARGYGYTF. This chain joins TRBV29-1 and TRBJ1-2; TRBD1 aligns across 8 bases. The CDR3 has 14 amino acids. The ends lost 5 bases at V and 4 bases at J; junction bases unmatched: 9. Germline CDR1 reads SQVTM; CDR2 reads ANQGSEA. Using reference TRBV29-1 and TRBJ1-2 for the parts outside the CDR3, the full variable domain is SAVISQKPSRDICQRGTSLTIQCQVDSQVTMMFWYRQQPGQSLTLIATANQGSEATYESGFVIDKFPISRPNLTFSTLTVSNMSPEDSSIYLCSVSDRARGYGYTFGSGTRLTVV.

The chain has TRBV7-9 and TRBJ2-4; 8 nucleotides line up with TRBD1. Trimming removed 5 bases from V and 8 bases from J; junction bases left unmatched: 11. Germline V lookup: CDR1 SEHNR, CDR2 FQNEAQ (reference sequence). The CDR3 runs to 15 residues. For the CDR3, the DNA is TGTGCCAGCAGCCTGCAGGGGGCCCTAAGGGACATTCAGTACTTC. Amino acid sequence: CASSLQGALRDIQYF.

The rearrangement joins TRBV19 to TRBJ2-5; the match to TRBD1 covers 10 bases. Losses at the gene ends were 3 bases for V and 4 bases for J; bases not matched to a gene: 8. The CDR3 is 16 residues long. CDR1 LNHDA and CDR2 SQIVND come from the germline V gene (reference sequence). The CDR3 loop reads CASSILPGQGRETQYF. The CDR3 DNA follows: TGTGCCAGTAGTATCCTACCGGGACAGGGGAGAGAGACCCAGTACTTC.

The chain combines TRBV30 with TRBJ2-2, with 8 nucleotides matching TRBD1. V shed 0 bases and J 4 bases; nucleotides not matched to a gene: 4. This CDR3 comprises 15 residues. Germline V CDR1 and CDR2: GTSNPN, SVGIG (reference sequence). The chain's CDR3 is CAWSVQGGTTGELFF. As DNA, the CDR3 is TGTGCCTGGAGTGTACAGGGGGGCACCACCGGGGAGCTGTTTTTT.

V usage is TRBV9 and J usage is TRBJ2-1, with TRBD1 matching 11 bases. Germline V gene sequence: CDR1 SGDLS, CDR2 YYNGEE. There are 16 residues in the CDR3. With 0 bases clipped from V and 7 bases from J, the junction kept 6 bases outside the gene matches. CDR3 nucleotide sequence: TGTGCCAGCAGCGTAGGGACAGGGGGCGAGGGGAATGAGCAGTTCTTC. It codes for CASSVGTGGEGNEQFF.

This clone was recorded a few times. The chain employs TRBV3-1 (or the pseudogene TRBV3-2) and TRBJ2-3; 9 positions agree with TRBD2. Germline V gene sequence: CDR1 LGHDT, CDR2 YNNKEL (reference sequence). The CDR3 covers 18 residues. The V gene end was trimmed by 1 base and the J gene end by 7 bases; junction bases not matched to a gene: 15. CDR3 DNA: TGTGCCAGCAGCCAAGGATGGGCACGAGCGGGGGGACCGAATACGCAGTATTTT. Its protein is CASSQGWARAGGPNTQYF.